A selection of T cell receptor beta chains follows, all from one sample in a study of cytomegalovirus exposure and HLA in healthy donors. Assay used: immunoSEQ multiplex PCR; TCRdb lists only in-frame clones, some missing. The data hold about 90,000 clones, with 60% to 85% observed a single time. The source material was PBMCs. Every receptor here comes from a middle-aged woman in good health and CMV-seropositive. The CDR3 runs from the conserved cysteine through the conserved F or W. A D gene is named only where the DNA matches it firmly. Size is stated for part of the rows, as once, few or many counts, or as a class when the clone is expanded.

j_call d_call v_call clone_size cdr3_aa cdr3_nt
TRBJ1-2 TRBD1 TRBV25-1 . CASSEPGQGEGYTF TGTGCCAGCAGTGAACCGGGACAGGGTGAGGGCTACACCTTC
TRBJ1-4 TRBD1 TRBV7-2 . CASSPTGTDEKLFF TGTGCCAGCAGCCCGACCGGGACAGATGAAAAACTGTTTTTT
TRBJ2-7 . TRBV11-3 . CASSLGQSYEQYF TGTGCCAGCAGCTTAGGACAGTCCTACGAGCAGTACTTC
TRBJ1-4 . TRBV29-1 . CSADLGTTDEKLFF TGCAGCGCGGACCTCGGGACAACGGATGAAAAACTGTTTTTT
TRBJ1-1 . TRBV11-2 . CASSRGSGEAFF TGCGCCAGCAGCCGGGGAAGCGGTGAAGCTTTCTTT
TRBJ1-4 TRBD1 TRBV7-9 . CSSSLASGQGHEKLFF TGTTCCAGCAGCTTAGCATCGGGACAGGGCCATGAAAAACTGTTTTTT
TRBJ1-2 . TRBV7-3 . CASSLSAGNGYGYTF TGTGCCAGCAGCTTAAGCGCAGGGAACGGATATGGCTACACCTTC
TRBJ2-1 . TRBV6-6 . CASSPGVHEQFF TGTGCCAGCAGCCCCGGAGTCCATGAGCAGTTCTTC
TRBJ1-2 TRBD1 TRBV5-1 few CASSTTRQGTYGYPF TGCGCCAGCAGCACCACCAGACAGGGGACCTATGGCTACCCCTTC
TRBJ2-7 TRBD1 TRBV11-3 . CASSVAGTGDYEQYF TGTGCCAGCAGCGTCGCCGGGACAGGCGACTACGAGCAGTACTTC
TRBJ1-1 . TRBV25-1 once CASTPRGGDTEAFF TGTGCCAGCACCCCACGTGGGGGGGACACTGAAGCTTTCTTT
TRBJ1-2 . TRBV2 . CASYVDYGYTF TGTGCCAGCTACGTAGACTATGGCTACACCTTC
TRBJ2-7 . TRBV5-1 . CASSSTSVSYEQYF TGCGCCAGCAGCTCGACTAGTGTCTCCTACGAGCAGTACTTC
TRBJ2-5 TRBD1 TRBV7-7 once CASSLEDRPQETQYF TGTGCTAGCAGCTTAGAGGACAGGCCCCAAGAGACCCAGTACTTC
TRBJ2-7 . TRBV19 . CASSIQGVGEQYF TGTGCCAGTAGTATCCAGGGTGTGGGCGAGCAGTACTTC
TRBJ1-1 . TRBV21-1 . CASSKGRGQRRMNTEAFF TGTGCCAGCAGCAAAGGTCGAGGACAGAGACGGATGAACACTGAAGCTTTCTTT
TRBJ2-7 . TRBV5-1 . CASSLAGQNYEQYF TGCGCCAGCAGCTTGGCTGGACAGAACTACGAGCAGTACTTC
TRBJ1-1 . TRBV7-8 . CASSSDRNTEAFF TGTGCCAGCAGCTCGGACAGGAACACTGAAGCTTTCTTT
TRBJ1-3 . TRBV28 . CASIDTQTGNTIYF TGTGCCAGCATCGATACGCAGACTGGAAACACCATATATTTT
TRBJ2-3 . TRBV11-3 . CASRRDSSTDTQYF TGTGCCAGCAGGCGGGATTCTAGCACAGATACGCAGTATTTT
TRBJ2-3 . TRBV4-1 few CASSQPTRRGNTQYF TGCGCCAGCAGCCAACCAACCCGTCGGGGGAATACGCAGTATTTT
TRBJ1-5 TRBD1 TRBV7-6 . CASISTGSNQPQHF TGTGCCAGCATCTCGACAGGGAGCAATCAGCCCCAGCATTTT
TRBJ2-7 TRBD2 TRBV5-6 . CASSASGISYEQYF TGTGCCAGCAGCGCTAGCGGAATCTCCTACGAGCAGTACTTC
TRBJ2-7 TRBD2 TRBV28 . CASSFSVREGLSGEQYF TGTGCCAGCAGTTTCTCTGTACGGGAGGGCCTATCCGGCGAGCAGTACTTC
TRBJ2-7 TRBD2 TRBV4-1 . CASSQDGTSGRPYEQYF TGCGCCAGCAGCCAAGATGGAACTAGCGGGAGACCGTACGAGCAGTACTTC
TRBJ1-1 . TRBV20-1 . CSVGRGTEAFF TGCAGTGTGGGAAGGGGGACTGAAGCTTTCTTT
TRBJ2-7 . TRBV7-9 . CSSSRDSYEQYF TGTTCCAGCAGCCGAGACAGTTACGAGCAGTACTTC
TRBJ1-4 . TRBV4-3 . CASSQDGMTDATNEKLFF TGCGCCAGCAGCCAAGATGGTATGACTGACGCAACTAATGAAAAACTGTTTTTT
TRBJ2-1 . TRBV7-2 once CASSRVSYNEQFF TGTGCCAGCAGCAGAGTCTCCTACAATGAGCAGTTCTTC
TRBJ2-4 . TRBV6-5 . CASSDRVLKNIQYF TGTGCCAGCTCGGACAGAGTGCTCAAAAACATTCAGTACTTC
TRBJ2-3 . TRBV29-1 . CSVESQADTQYF TGCAGCGTTGAAAGCCAGGCGGATACGCAGTATTTT
TRBJ1-1 . TRBV6-5 few CASSLQGGDTEAFF TGTGCCAGCAGTCTACAGGGAGGGGACACTGAAGCTTTCTTT
TRBJ2-2 . TRBV12-2 medium-sized CASRSYGGTGELFF TGTGCAAGTCGCTCATACGGGGGCACCGGGGAGCTGTTTTTT
TRBJ2-1 . TRBV28 . CASSAGRSYNEQFF TGTGCCAGCAGTGCGGGAAGGTCTTACAATGAGCAGTTCTTC
TRBJ2-3 . TRBV19 once CASSINGMPSDTQYF TGTGCCAGTAGTATTAACGGGATGCCCTCAGATACGCAGTATTTT
TRBJ1-5 . TRBV19 few CASRDITSQPQHF TGTGCCAGTAGGGACATTACGTCTCAGCCCCAGCATTTT
TRBJ2-5 TRBD1 TRBV5-1 . CASSPDRGETQYF TGCGCCAGCAGCCCGGACAGGGGCGAGACCCAGTACTTC
TRBJ2-7 TRBD1 TRBV5-5 . CASSRAWGQGYEQYF TGTGCCAGCAGTCGAGCTTGGGGACAGGGCTACGAGCAGTACTTC